Each of the 7 T cell receptor beta chains below was sequenced from the same sample in a study of blood T cell repertoires in COVID-19. Some clones are missing from TCRdb's copy, which holds only in-frame ones; the method was immunoSEQ multiplex PCR. The sample lists some 250,000 clones, more than 75% seen once, with about 2.9% in the top ten. The source material was peripheral blood. These receptors were taken from a woman under 40 who had recovered from COVID-19.

This chain links TRBV11-2 with TRBJ2-7, with D tentatively TRBD2 (6 bases). Trimming stripped 2 bases from V and 3 bases from J, with 11 bases between. The CDR3 contains 14 residues. CDR1 is SGHAT, CDR2 FQNNGV, per germline. CDR3 loop: CASSLITGLYEQYF. For the CDR3, the DNA is TGTGCCAGCAGCTTAATAACGGGACTCTACGAGCAGTACTTC.

The rearrangement links TRBV2 to TRBJ2-1; the D is unclear. The ends were cut back, 5 bases at V and 12 bases at J, with 8 bases in the middle. From germline, CDR1 is SNHLY and CDR2 FYNNEI. There are 10 residues in the CDR3. CDR3 amino acids: CASSSSGQFF. The CDR3 nucleotides are TGTGCCAGCAGTTCCTCGGGGCAGTTCTTC.

This sequence joins TRBV7-2 and TRBJ1-5, with 8 bases identical to TRBD1. This CDR3 has 14 residues. The junction had 4 bases not matched to a gene; V was cut back by 4 bases and J by 5 bases. Germline CDR1 is SGHTA and CDR2 is FQGNSA. CDR3 loop: CASSSGGAYQPQHF. CDR3 nucleotides: TGTGCCAGCAGCTCAGGGGGCGCTTATCAGCCCCAGCATTTT.

V gene TRBV5-4 combines with J gene TRBJ1-2, with D perhaps matching TRBD1 (5 bases). The CDR3 extends over 14 amino acids. CDR1 is SGHNT, CDR2 YYREEE, per germline (reference sequence). V gave up 3 bases and J gave up 4 bases, with 13 bases separating them. DNA of the CDR3: TGTGCCAGCAGCTCGCAACAGGAAACCTATGGCTACACCTTC. It encodes CASSSQQETYGYTF.

This chain joins TRBV5-1 and TRBJ2-3; D might be TRBD1 (5 bases). Between the trimmed V and J ends, which lost 4 bases and 0 bases, there was a span of 12 bases. The CDR3 is 15 residues long. Germline V lookup: CDR1 SGHRS, CDR2 YFSETQ. For the CDR3, the DNA is TGCGCCAGCAGCCCCCTCGGACAAAGCACAGATACGCAGTATTTT. Translating it yields CASSPLGQSTDTQYF.

The chain employs TRBV7-9 and TRBJ2-3; 10 bases are a match to TRBD2. Germline CDR1 SEHNR, CDR2 FQNEAQ (reference sequence). The CDR3 loop spans 19 amino acids. V trimming: 4 bases; J trimming: 1 base; junction bases outside the gene matches: 14. CDR3 DNA sequence: TGTGCCAGCAGCTCCTCCCGAGCGGGGGGGCGTCGTGGCACAGATACGCAGTATTTT. Translating it yields CASSSSRAGGRRGTDTQYF.

The chain is built from TRBV19 and TRBJ2-5, with TRBD1 identical over 10 bases. CDR1 and CDR2 from the germline V gene are LNHDA and SQIVND (reference sequence). This CDR3 contains 15 residues. After removal of 5 bases from V and 5 bases from J, the junction contained 8 bases not matched to a gene. The CDR3 reads CASSPGTGVPETQYF. CDR3 sequence (DNA): TGTGCCAGTAGTCCAGGGACAGGGGTCCCGGAGACCCAGTACTTC. The whole variable domain, filled in from reference TRBV19 and TRBJ2-5, reads DGGITQSPKYLFRKEGQNVTLSCEQNLNHDAMYWYRQDPGQGLRLIYYSQIVNDFQKGDIAEGYSVSREKKESFPLTVTSAQKNPTAFYLCASSPGTGVPETQYFGPGTRLLVL.